Described below is a single T cell receptor beta chain sequence and its context. Method: immunoSEQ multiplex PCR; TCRdb's copy keeps in-frame clones and lacks some. In the table there are 26,000 or so clones, roughly nine tenths of which are singletons. This entry comes from a study of T cell changes during pregnancy in multiple sclerosis. CDR3 length equals 13 residues. Germline CDR1 reads MNHEY; CDR2 reads SVGAGI. V lost 7 bases, J lost 5 bases, and 7 bases stayed unmatched. This chain links TRBV6-5 with TRBJ1-2, with 7 bases lining up with TRBD1. The sequences come from peripheral blood, collected in the first trimester of pregnancy. The receptor's source is a female donor in good health, enrolled as a control in a pregnancy study. CDR3 region: CASTDRVGYGYTF. The CDR3 DNA follows: TGTGCCAGCACCGACAGGGTCGGGTATGGCTACACCTTC.